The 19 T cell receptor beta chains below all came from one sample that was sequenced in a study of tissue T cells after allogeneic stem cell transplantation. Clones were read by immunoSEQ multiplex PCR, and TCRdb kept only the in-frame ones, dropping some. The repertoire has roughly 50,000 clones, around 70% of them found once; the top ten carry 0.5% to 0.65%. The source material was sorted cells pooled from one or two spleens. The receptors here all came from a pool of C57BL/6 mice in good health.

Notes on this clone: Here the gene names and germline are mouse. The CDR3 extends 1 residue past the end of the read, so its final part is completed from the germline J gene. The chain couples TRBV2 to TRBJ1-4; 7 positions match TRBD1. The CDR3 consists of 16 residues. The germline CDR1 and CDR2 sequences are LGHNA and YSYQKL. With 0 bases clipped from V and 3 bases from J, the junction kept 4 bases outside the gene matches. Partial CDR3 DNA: TGTGCCAGCAGCCAAGATGGGCAGGGGGCCAACGAAAGATTATTT. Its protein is CASSQDGQGANERLF. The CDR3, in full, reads CASSQDGQGANERLFF.

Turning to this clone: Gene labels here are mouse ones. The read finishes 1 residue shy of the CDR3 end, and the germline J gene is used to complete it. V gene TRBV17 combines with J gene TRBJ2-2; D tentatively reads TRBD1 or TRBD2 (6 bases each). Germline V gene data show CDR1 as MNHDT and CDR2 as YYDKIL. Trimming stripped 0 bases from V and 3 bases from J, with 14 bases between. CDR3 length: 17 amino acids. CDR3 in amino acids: CASSRDAGVGDTGQLYF. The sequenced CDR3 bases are TGTGCTAGCAGTAGAGATGCAGGGGTGGGGGACACCGGGCAGCTCTAC.

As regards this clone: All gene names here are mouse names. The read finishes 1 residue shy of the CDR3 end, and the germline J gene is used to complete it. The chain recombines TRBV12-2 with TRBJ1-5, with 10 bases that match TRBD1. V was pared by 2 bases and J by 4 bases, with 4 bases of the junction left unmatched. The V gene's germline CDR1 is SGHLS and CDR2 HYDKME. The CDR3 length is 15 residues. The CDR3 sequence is CASSHDRGRNQAPLF. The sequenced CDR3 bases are TGTGCCAGCTCTCACGACAGGGGGCGAAACCAGGCTCCGCTT.

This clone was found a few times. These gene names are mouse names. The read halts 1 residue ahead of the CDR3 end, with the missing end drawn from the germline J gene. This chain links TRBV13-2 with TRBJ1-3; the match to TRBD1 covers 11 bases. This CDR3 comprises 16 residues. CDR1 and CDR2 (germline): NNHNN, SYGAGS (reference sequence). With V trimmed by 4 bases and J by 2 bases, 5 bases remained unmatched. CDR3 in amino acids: CASGHRDRGTGNTLYF. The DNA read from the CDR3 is TGTGCCAGCGGTCACCGGGACAGGGGGACTGGAAATACGCTCTAT.

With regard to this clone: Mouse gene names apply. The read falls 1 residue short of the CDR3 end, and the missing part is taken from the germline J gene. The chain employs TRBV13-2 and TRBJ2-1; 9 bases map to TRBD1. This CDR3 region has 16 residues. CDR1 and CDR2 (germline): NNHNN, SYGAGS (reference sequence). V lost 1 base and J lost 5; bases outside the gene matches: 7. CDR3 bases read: TGTGCCAGCGGTGATCCGGGACAGGGAGGGGATGCTGAGCAGTTC. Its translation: CASGDPGQGGDAEQF. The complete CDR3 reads CASGDPGQGGDAEQFF.

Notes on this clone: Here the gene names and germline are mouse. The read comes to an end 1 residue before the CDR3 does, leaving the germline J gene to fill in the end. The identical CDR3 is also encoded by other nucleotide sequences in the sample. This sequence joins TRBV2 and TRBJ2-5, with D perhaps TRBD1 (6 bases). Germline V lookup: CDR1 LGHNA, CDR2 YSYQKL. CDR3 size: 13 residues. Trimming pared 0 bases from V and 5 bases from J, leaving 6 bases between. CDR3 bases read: TGTGCCAGCAGCCAAGACAGGGGAGACACCCAGTAC. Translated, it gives CASSQDRGDTQY. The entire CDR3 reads CASSQDRGDTQYF.

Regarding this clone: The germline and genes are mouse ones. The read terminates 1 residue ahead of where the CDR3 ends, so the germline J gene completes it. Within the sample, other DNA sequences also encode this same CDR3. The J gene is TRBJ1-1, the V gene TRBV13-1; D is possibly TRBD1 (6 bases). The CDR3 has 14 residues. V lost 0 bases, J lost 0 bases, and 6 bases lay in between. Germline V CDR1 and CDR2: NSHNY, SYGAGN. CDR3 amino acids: CASSDGQANTEVFF. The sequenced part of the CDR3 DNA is TGTGCCAGCAGTGATGGACAGGCAAACACAGAAGTCTTC.

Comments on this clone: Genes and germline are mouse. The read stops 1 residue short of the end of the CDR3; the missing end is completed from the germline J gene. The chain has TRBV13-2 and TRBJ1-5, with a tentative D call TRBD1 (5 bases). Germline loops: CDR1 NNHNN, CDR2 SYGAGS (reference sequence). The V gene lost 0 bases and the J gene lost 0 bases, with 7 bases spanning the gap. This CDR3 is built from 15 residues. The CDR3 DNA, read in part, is TGTGCCAGCGGTGATGAGGACATTAACAACCAGGCTCCGCTT. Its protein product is CASGDEDINNQAPL. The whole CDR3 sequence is CASGDEDINNQAPLF.

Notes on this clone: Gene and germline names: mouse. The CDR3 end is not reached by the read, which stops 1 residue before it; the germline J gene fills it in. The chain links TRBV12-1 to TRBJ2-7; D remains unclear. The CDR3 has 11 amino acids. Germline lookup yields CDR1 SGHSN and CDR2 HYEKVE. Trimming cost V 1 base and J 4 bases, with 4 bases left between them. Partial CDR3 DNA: TGTGCCAGCTCTCTGAATTATGAACAGTAC. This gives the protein CASSLNYEQY. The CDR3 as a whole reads CASSLNYEQYF.

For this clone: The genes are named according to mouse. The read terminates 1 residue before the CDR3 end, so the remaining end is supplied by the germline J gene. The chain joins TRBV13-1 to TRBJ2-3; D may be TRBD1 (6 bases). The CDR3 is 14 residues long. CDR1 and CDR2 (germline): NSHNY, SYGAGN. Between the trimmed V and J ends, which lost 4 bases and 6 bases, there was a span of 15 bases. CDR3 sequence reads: CASSRGRRGETLYF. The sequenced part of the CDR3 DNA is TGTGCCAGCAGTAGGGGGAGAAGGGGGGAAACGCTGTAT.

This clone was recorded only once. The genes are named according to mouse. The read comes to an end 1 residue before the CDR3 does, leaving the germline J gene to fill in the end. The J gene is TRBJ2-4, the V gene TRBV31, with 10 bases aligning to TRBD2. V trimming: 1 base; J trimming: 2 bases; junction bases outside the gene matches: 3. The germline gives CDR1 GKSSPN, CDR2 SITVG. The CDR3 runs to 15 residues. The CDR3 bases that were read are TGTGCCTGGAGTCGGGGACTGGGGCTTCAAAACACCTTGTAC. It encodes CAWSRGLGLQNTLY. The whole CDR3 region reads CAWSRGLGLQNTLYF.

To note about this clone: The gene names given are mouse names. CDR3 DNA, as far as it was read: TGTGGTGCTAGAAGGGGGGAGAACACCTTGTAC. It is translated as CGARRGENTLY. The whole CDR3 sequence is CGARRGENTLYF. The V gene is TRBV20, the J gene TRBJ2-4; the D gene could be TRBD1 or TRBD2 (6 bases each). With the read ending 1 residue before the CDR3 end, the germline J gene is used to fill in that end. Germline CDR1 reads GFQATS; CDR2 reads STVNSAI. The V end lost 3 bases, the J end lost 6 bases, and 10 bases lay between the germline ends. This CDR3 has 12 residues.

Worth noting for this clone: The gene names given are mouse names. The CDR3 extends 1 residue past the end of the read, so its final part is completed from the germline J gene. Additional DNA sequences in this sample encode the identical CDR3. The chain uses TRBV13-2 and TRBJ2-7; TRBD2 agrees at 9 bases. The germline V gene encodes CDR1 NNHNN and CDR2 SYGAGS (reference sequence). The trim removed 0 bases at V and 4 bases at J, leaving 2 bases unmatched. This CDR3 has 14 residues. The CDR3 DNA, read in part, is TGTGCCAGCGGTGATGCGCTGGGGGGGTATGAACAGTAC. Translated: CASGDALGGYEQY. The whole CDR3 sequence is CASGDALGGYEQYF.

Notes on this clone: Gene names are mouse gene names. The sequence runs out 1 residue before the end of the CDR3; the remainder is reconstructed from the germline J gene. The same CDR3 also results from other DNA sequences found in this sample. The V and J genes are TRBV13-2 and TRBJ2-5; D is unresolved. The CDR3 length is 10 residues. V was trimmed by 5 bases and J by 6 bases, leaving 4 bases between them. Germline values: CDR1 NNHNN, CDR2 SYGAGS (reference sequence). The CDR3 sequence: CASGQDTQYF. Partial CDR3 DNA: TGTGCCAGCGGACAGGACACCCAGTAC.

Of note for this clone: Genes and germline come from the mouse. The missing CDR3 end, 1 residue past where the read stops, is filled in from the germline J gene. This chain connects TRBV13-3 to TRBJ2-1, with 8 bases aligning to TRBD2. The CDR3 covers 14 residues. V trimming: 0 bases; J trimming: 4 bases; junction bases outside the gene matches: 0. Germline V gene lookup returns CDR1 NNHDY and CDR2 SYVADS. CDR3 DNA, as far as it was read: TGTGCCAGCAGTGATGGACTGGGGTATGCTGAGCAGTTC. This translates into CASSDGLGYAEQF. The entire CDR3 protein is CASSDGLGYAEQFF.

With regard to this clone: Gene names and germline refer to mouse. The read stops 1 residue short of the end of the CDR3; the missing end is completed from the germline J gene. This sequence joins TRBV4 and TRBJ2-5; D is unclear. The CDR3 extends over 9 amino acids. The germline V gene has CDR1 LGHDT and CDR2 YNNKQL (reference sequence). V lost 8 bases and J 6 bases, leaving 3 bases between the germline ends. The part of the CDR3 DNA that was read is TGTGCCAGCGGGGACACCCAGTAC. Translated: CASGDTQY. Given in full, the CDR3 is CASGDTQYF.

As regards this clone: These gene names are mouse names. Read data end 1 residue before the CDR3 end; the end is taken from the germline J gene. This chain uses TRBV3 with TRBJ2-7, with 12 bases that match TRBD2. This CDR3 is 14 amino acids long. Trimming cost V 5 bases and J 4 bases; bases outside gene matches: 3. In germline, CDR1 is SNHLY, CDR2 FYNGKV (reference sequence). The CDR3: CASSPGLGGYEQYF. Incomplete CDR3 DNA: TGTGCCAGCAGCCCGGGACTGGGGGGATATGAACAGTAC.

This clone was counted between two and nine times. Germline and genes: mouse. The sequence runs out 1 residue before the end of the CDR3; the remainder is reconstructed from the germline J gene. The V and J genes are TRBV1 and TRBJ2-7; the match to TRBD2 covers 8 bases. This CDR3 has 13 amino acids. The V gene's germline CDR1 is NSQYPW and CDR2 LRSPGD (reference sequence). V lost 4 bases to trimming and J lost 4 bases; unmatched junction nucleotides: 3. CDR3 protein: CTCSGGLAYEQYF. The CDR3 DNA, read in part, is TGCACCTGCAGTGGGGGACTGGCTTATGAACAGTAC.

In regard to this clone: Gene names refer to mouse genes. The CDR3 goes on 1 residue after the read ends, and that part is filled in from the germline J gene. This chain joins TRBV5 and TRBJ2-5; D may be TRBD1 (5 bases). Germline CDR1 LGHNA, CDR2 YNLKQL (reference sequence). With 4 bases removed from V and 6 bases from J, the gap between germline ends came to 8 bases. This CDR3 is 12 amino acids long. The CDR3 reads CASSPAGDTQYF. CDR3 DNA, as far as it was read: TGTGCCAGCAGCCCCGCAGGGGACACCCAGTAC.